This TCR beta chain originates from a study of post-analysis software for immune sequencing data. Study-wide results and limits: Under F measure analysis, samples from one preparation batch co-clustered strongly. Multiple sclerosis patients showed significantly lower normalized Chao1 diversity than controls did. Patients showed TRBV5-6, TRBV5-1 and TRBV20-1 among roughly 5 TRBV segments more frequent than in controls.

Prepared TCR beta cDNA libraries contained unique molecular identifiers. TCRdb recomputed calls from the PCR reads with MiXCR, one row per CDR3 protein. Here the sample spans about 540,000 distinct CDR3 sequences, 34% being singletons. In the case of this clonotype: Its specificity is not known.

CDR3 length: 11 amino acids. The trim removed 5 bases at V and 10 bases at J, leaving 2 bases unmatched. Germline V gene lookup returns CDR1 MNHEY and CDR2 SVGAGI. The TCR was taken from a girl aged 2 to 17 with multiple sclerosis. The specimen sequenced was blood. The chain has TRBV6-5 and TRBJ1-1, with 9 nucleotides matching TRBD1. The CDR3 DNA is TGTGCCAGCAGTCGGGACAGGGTAGCTTTCTTT. Its translation: CASSRDRVAFF.